Below, one TCR beta chain is given with its context. This clonotype is large (0.1 to 1%) in its sample. Its specific antigen is unknown. Base qualities are not provided; no much larger clone lies one nucleotide away. The data stem from a study of precursors of human CD4 cytotoxic T cells (dated by TCRdb to the late 2010s). For the wider study: In total, CD4+ memory subsets from about 14 donors went into the bulk TCR-seq analysis. Sequences for both the TCRalpha and TCRbeta chains came out of the TCR-seq analysis of over 11 donors (table S7). Points the paper makes about the study in general: Only 13 of the 14 donors were included in some bulk TCR-seq comparisons, suggesting that not every subset was available for every donor. According to the authors, a human observational design cannot definitively establish the direction of differentiation between precursor and effector cells. A larger fraction of IL-7Rhigh TEMRA clonotypes than of TEM or TCM clonotypes was made up of expanded effector clonotypes. IL-7Rhigh and IL-7R- TEMRA subsets showed more restricted TCR repertoires, with lower diversity and more expanded clonotypes, than TCM and TEM subsets.

TCRdb lists the instrument as Illumina MiSeq. Per the source publication's procedure: Repertoire diversity was measured with the Shannon-Wiener index computed in VDJtools. TCRbeta clonotypes with a clonotype frequency of at least 3 were defined as expanded. TCRdb reran the public reads through fastp at Q25 and MiXCR, keeping productive beta chains. CDR3 protein duplicates are merged, each entry listing the most common genes and DNA. TCRdb, rather than the study authors, made the V and J calls. For this sample the table gives more than 300 distinct CDR3 sequences, of which 15% to 20% were detected only once. The top ten clones comprise under 20% of the sample. Germline trimming amounts to 5 bases on V and 4 bases on J, with 4 as the count of junction bases outside the gene matches. Reading from cysteine to phenylalanine, the CDR3 counts 14 amino acids. The sequence is cut down to CDR3 DNA, 42 bases in frame from base 1.

Bulk UMI-based TCR sequencing was performed on four sorted CD4+ memory subsets (TCM, TEM, IL-7Rhigh TEMRA, IL-7R- TEMRA) to test a precursor-effector relationship among CD4 cytotoxic T cells. Cells were obtained from peripheral blood mononuclear cells isolated from human blood. The sequencing sample was made of memory CD4+ T cells from blood (PBMCs). This sequence was found in a human donor in good health. This receptor chain uses TRBV12-3 or TRBV12-4 and TRBJ2-3; 9 junctional bases match TRBD1. The CDR3 in this case is CASSPGQGSDTQYF. The DNA sequence is given as TGTGCCAGCAGTCCGGGACAGGGATCAGATACGCAGTATTTT.